The clone carrying this T cell receptor beta chain is a singleton in its sample. These data come from a study of blood T cell repertoires in COVID-19. Study at large: The United States, Italy and Spain provided the acute and convalescent COVID-19 samples. PBMCs, B-cell-depleted T cells, or T cells were the source of the cDNA or gDNA that made up the material.

Under the authors' procedure: Cell counts per sample came from amplifying reference gene primers. Libraries were prepared by immunoSEQ multiplex PCR; TCRdb keeps only in-frame clonotypes and omits some of them. The D gene and trimming were derived from the DNA, and the V and J assignments and clone size from that table. The sample has 95,000 to 100,000 clones, around 80% seen once. The sample comprised peripheral blood. This TCR derives from a man in his 70s with acute or convalescent COVID-19.

In DNA, the CDR3 is TGCGCCAGCAGCTTGGCCTATACAGGGACCCTCTACGAGCAGTACTTC. Protein sequence: CASSLAYTGTLYEQYF. The chain uses TRBV5-1 and TRBJ2-7, with a possible D match to TRBD1 (6 bases). Between the trimmed V and J ends, which lost 0 bases and 3 bases, there was a span of 16 bases. Germline CDR1 reads SGHRS; CDR2 reads YFSETQ. The CDR3 length is 16 residues.